These T cell receptor beta chains were read from a single sample in a study of blood T cell repertoires in COVID-19. Sequencing used immunoSEQ multiplex PCR; TCRdb keeps in-frame clones, though not all of them. This sample has about 150,000 clones, with around nine tenths found just once. The specimen sequenced was peripheral blood. These receptor sequences come from a woman between 45 and 65 years old with active or convalescent COVID-19. Both conserved end residues are part of each CDR3. The D gene is left open where the match is weak. The size of a clone is reported for some rows only, either as once, few or many, or as a class for expanded clones.

abundance: NA
len: 16
v_gene: TRBV11-2
j_gene: TRBJ2-3
d_gene: TRBD2
CDR3aa: CASSLVGLAGTDTQYF
CDR3nt: TGTGCCAGCAGCTTAGTCGGACTAGCGGGCACAGATACGCAGTATTTT

abundance: NA
len: 17
v_gene: TRBV4-3
j_gene: TRBJ1-3
d_gene: TRBD1
CDR3aa: CASSQDATGGSGNTIYF
CDR3nt: TGCGCCAGCAGCCAAGATGCGACAGGGGGCTCTGGAAACACCATATATTTT

abundance: NA
len: 15
v_gene: TRBV4-2
j_gene: TRBJ1-2
d_gene: NA
CDR3aa: CASSFTDAPGNGYTF
CDR3nt: TGTGCCAGCAGCTTTACAGACGCCCCGGGAAATGGCTACACCTTC

abundance: NA
len: 14
v_gene: TRBV3-1/TRBV3-2
j_gene: TRBJ2-7
d_gene: TRBD1
CDR3aa: CASSLTGGNYEQYF
CDR3nt: TGTGCCAGCAGCCTGACAGGGGGTAACTACGAGCAGTACTTC

abundance: NA
len: 16
v_gene: TRBV27
j_gene: TRBJ2-7
d_gene: TRBD2
CDR3aa: CASRNRAGGPVYEQYF
CDR3nt: TGTGCCAGCAGGAATCGGGCGGGGGGGCCTGTTTACGAGCAGTACTTC

abundance: NA
len: 14
v_gene: TRBV6-2/TRBV6-3
j_gene: TRBJ2-3
d_gene: TRBD2
CDR3aa: CASSLPALADTQYF
CDR3nt: TGTGCCAGCAGTTTACCTGCACTAGCGGATACGCAGTATTTT

abundance: NA
len: 15
v_gene: TRBV7-2
j_gene: TRBJ1-3
d_gene: NA
CDR3aa: CASSFAGAEGNTIYF
CDR3nt: TGTGCCAGCAGCTTCGCGGGGGCGGAGGGAAACACCATATATTTT

abundance: NA
len: 13
v_gene: TRBV27
j_gene: TRBJ1-1
d_gene: NA
CDR3aa: CASSSGLNTEAFF
CDR3nt: TGTGCCAGCAGTTCGGGACTCAACACTGAAGCTTTCTTT

abundance: NA
len: 17
v_gene: TRBV18
j_gene: TRBJ2-2
d_gene: TRBD1
CDR3aa: CASSPLTGQGNTGELFF
CDR3nt: TGTGCCAGCTCACCCCTTACGGGACAGGGAAACACCGGGGAGCTGTTTTTT

abundance: few
len: 17
v_gene: TRBV24-1
j_gene: TRBJ2-7
d_gene: NA
CDR3aa: CATSDDSKKPHSYEQYF
CDR3nt: TGTGCCACCAGTGACGACAGCAAAAAACCCCATTCCTACGAGCAGTACTTC

abundance: few
len: 15
v_gene: TRBV7-2
j_gene: TRBJ1-1
d_gene: NA
CDR3aa: CASSSPEGRGTEAFF
CDR3nt: TGTGCCAGCAGCTCTCCGGAGGGGAGGGGCACTGAAGCTTTCTTT

abundance: once
len: 16
v_gene: TRBV10-3
j_gene: TRBJ2-2
d_gene: TRBD2
CDR3aa: CAISPIAGGNTGELFF
CDR3nt: TGTGCCATCAGCCCTATAGCGGGGGGGAACACCGGGGAGCTGTTTTTT

abundance: NA
len: 14
v_gene: TRBV7-3
j_gene: TRBJ2-1
d_gene: NA
CDR3aa: CASSSPGSYNEQFF
CDR3nt: TGTGCCAGCAGCTCCCCCGGGAGCTACAATGAGCAGTTCTTC

abundance: NA
len: 14
v_gene: TRBV28
j_gene: TRBJ1-2
d_gene: NA
CDR3aa: CASSLRAGVHGYTF
CDR3nt: TGTGCCAGCAGTTTACGGGCAGGGGTGCATGGCTACACCTTC

abundance: NA
len: 16
v_gene: TRBV28
j_gene: TRBJ1-2
d_gene: TRBD1
CDR3aa: CASRLTPGTGTYGYTF
CDR3nt: TGTGCCAGCAGGCTTACCCCCGGGACAGGGACCTATGGCTACACCTTC

abundance: once
len: 14
v_gene: TRBV7-9
j_gene: TRBJ1-2
d_gene: TRBD1
CDR3aa: CASSLSTGFYGYTF
CDR3nt: TGTGCCAGCAGCTTGTCGACAGGGTTCTATGGCTACACCTTC

abundance: NA
len: 13
v_gene: TRBV6-2/TRBV6-3
j_gene: TRBJ2-3
d_gene: NA
CDR3aa: CASSYSFTDTQYF
CDR3nt: TGTGCCAGCAGTTACTCCTTCACAGATACGCAGTATTTT

abundance: NA
len: 15
v_gene: TRBV19
j_gene: TRBJ2-3
d_gene: TRBD1
CDR3aa: CASSDRGLSTDTQYF
CDR3nt: TGTGCCAGTAGTGACAGGGGGCTAAGCACAGATACGCAGTATTTT

abundance: NA
len: 12
v_gene: TRBV6-5
j_gene: TRBJ1-1
d_gene: NA
CDR3aa: CASSLGQGEAFF
CDR3nt: TGTGCCAGCAGCTTGGGGCAGGGTGAAGCTTTCTTT

abundance: NA
len: 15
v_gene: TRBV28
j_gene: TRBJ1-4
d_gene: NA
CDR3aa: CASSIPDRIVEKLFF
CDR3nt: TGTGCCAGCAGTATCCCGGACAGAATCGTTGAAAAACTGTTTTTT

abundance: NA
len: 16
v_gene: TRBV19
j_gene: TRBJ2-7
d_gene: TRBD1
CDR3aa: CASSIDAGTGAYEQYF
CDR3nt: TGTGCCAGTAGTATAGACGCGGGGACAGGGGCCTACGAGCAGTACTTC

abundance: NA
len: 20
v_gene: TRBV29-1
j_gene: TRBJ2-3
d_gene: TRBD2
CDR3aa: CSVEVAPGLAGGGRADTQYF
CDR3nt: TGCAGCGTTGAAGTCGCACCGGGACTAGCGGGGGGCGGGAGAGCAGATACGCAGTATTTT

abundance: NA
len: 15
v_gene: TRBV6-2/TRBV6-3
j_gene: TRBJ1-1
d_gene: NA
CDR3aa: CASSDPGELNTEAFF
CDR3nt: TGTGCCAGCAGTGACCCAGGGGAATTGAACACTGAAGCTTTCTTT

abundance: NA
len: 13
v_gene: TRBV29-1
j_gene: TRBJ1-1
d_gene: NA
CDR3aa: CSVYFGSYTEAFF
CDR3nt: TGCAGCGTTTATTTTGGGAGCTACACTGAAGCTTTCTTT

abundance: NA
len: 14
v_gene: TRBV2
j_gene: TRBJ1-1
d_gene: TRBD1
CDR3aa: CASRGQGRGTEAFF
CDR3nt: TGTGCCAGCAGGGGACAGGGGAGAGGCACTGAAGCTTTCTTT

abundance: NA
len: 14
v_gene: TRBV10-3
j_gene: TRBJ1-2
d_gene: NA
CDR3aa: CAISPSLVGQGYTF
CDR3nt: TGTGCCATCAGCCCAAGCCTTGTGGGCCAGGGCTACACCTTC

abundance: NA
len: 15
v_gene: TRBV4-2
j_gene: TRBJ1-2
d_gene: NA
CDR3aa: CASSQALGDHYGYTF
CDR3nt: TGTGCCAGCAGCCAAGCTCTCGGGGATCACTATGGCTACACCTTC

abundance: NA
len: 17
v_gene: TRBV3-1/TRBV3-2
j_gene: TRBJ2-5
d_gene: TRBD2
CDR3aa: CASSQGWASGIQETQYF
CDR3nt: TGTGCCAGCAGCCAAGGTTGGGCTAGCGGTATCCAAGAGACCCAGTACTTC

abundance: once
len: 14
v_gene: TRBV7-9
j_gene: TRBJ1-2
d_gene: TRBD1
CDR3aa: CASSPTGGVHGYTF
CDR3nt: TGTGCCAGCAGCCCAACAGGGGGGGTACATGGCTACACCTTC

abundance: NA
len: 17
v_gene: TRBV7-8
j_gene: TRBJ1-6
d_gene: NA
CDR3aa: CASSLEFTGTYNSPLHF
CDR3nt: TGTGCCAGCAGCTTAGAGTTTACAGGGACCTATAATTCACCCCTCCACTTT

abundance: NA
len: 16
v_gene: TRBV3-1/TRBV3-2
j_gene: TRBJ1-5
d_gene: TRBD1
CDR3aa: CASSQAGTGNNQPQHF
CDR3nt: TGTGCCAGCAGCCAAGCCGGGACAGGCAACAATCAGCCCCAGCATTTT

abundance: NA
len: 17
v_gene: TRBV7-3
j_gene: TRBJ2-2
d_gene: NA
CDR3aa: CASSSAPGTLTTGELFF
CDR3nt: TGTGCCAGCAGCTCAGCACCCGGGACACTAACCACCGGGGAGCTGTTTTTT

abundance: NA
len: 14
v_gene: TRBV5-1
j_gene: TRBJ2-2
d_gene: NA
CDR3aa: CASTENSNTGELFF
CDR3nt: TGCGCCAGCACCGAGAATTCGAACACCGGGGAGCTGTTTTTT

abundance: NA
len: 15
v_gene: TRBV30
j_gene: TRBJ1-5
d_gene: NA
CDR3aa: CAWSQLGSANQPQHF
CDR3nt: TGTGCCTGGAGCCAGTTGGGGAGCGCCAATCAGCCCCAGCATTTT

abundance: NA
len: 16
v_gene: TRBV4-3
j_gene: TRBJ2-3
d_gene: TRBD2
CDR3aa: CASRQGLAGSTDTQYF
CDR3nt: TGCGCCAGCAGACAGGGACTAGCGGGGAGCACAGATACGCAGTATTTT

abundance: NA
len: 15
v_gene: TRBV7-2
j_gene: TRBJ2-3
d_gene: NA
CDR3aa: CASSFLQGQADTQYF
CDR3nt: TGTGCCAGCAGCTTTTTGCAGGGTCAGGCAGATACGCAGTATTTT

abundance: NA
len: 13
v_gene: TRBV10-3
j_gene: TRBJ1-1
d_gene: NA
CDR3aa: CAISDSSDTEAFF
CDR3nt: TGTGCCATCAGTGACTCATCAGACACTGAAGCTTTCTTT

abundance: NA
len: 18
v_gene: TRBV4-3
j_gene: TRBJ1-5
d_gene: NA
CDR3aa: CASSQEAAGTHKNQPQHF
CDR3nt: TGCGCCAGCAGCCAAGAAGCCGCCGGGACTCATAAGAATCAGCCCCAGCATTTT

abundance: few
len: 15
v_gene: TRBV7-2
j_gene: TRBJ1-6
d_gene: NA
CDR3aa: CASSLIGRGRSPLHF
CDR3nt: TGTGCCAGCAGCTTAATAGGCAGGGGACGGTCACCCCTCCACTTT

abundance: NA
len: 14
v_gene: TRBV7-9
j_gene: TRBJ2-3
d_gene: TRBD2
CDR3aa: CASSLYSGGDTQYF
CDR3nt: TGTGCCAGCAGCTTGTACAGCGGGGGGGATACGCAGTATTTT

abundance: NA
len: 14
v_gene: TRBV30
j_gene: TRBJ2-7
d_gene: TRBD2
CDR3aa: CAWSASGGGLEQYF
CDR3nt: TGTGCCTGGAGTGCTAGCGGGGGGGGCCTCGAGCAGTACTTC

abundance: once
len: 16
v_gene: TRBV5-1
j_gene: TRBJ1-1
d_gene: NA
CDR3aa: CASSLEGGLMNTEAFF
CDR3nt: TGCGCCAGCAGCTTGGAGGGGGGGCTTATGAACACTGAAGCTTTCTTT

abundance: once
len: 16
v_gene: TRBV5-1
j_gene: TRBJ1-3
d_gene: NA
CDR3aa: CASSLAPGESGNTIYF
CDR3nt: TGCGCCAGCAGCTTGGCACCAGGGGAATCCGGAAACACCATATATTTT

abundance: few
len: 16
v_gene: TRBV4-3
j_gene: TRBJ1-1
d_gene: NA
CDR3aa: CASSQERAAADTEAFF
CDR3nt: TGCGCCAGCAGCCAAGAGCGTGCGGCAGCAGACACTGAAGCTTTCTTT

abundance: NA
len: 17
v_gene: TRBV2
j_gene: TRBJ1-1
d_gene: NA
CDR3aa: CASKPVQGPGSDTEAFF
CDR3nt: TGTGCCAGCAAACCTGTACAGGGTCCAGGGTCGGACACTGAAGCTTTCTTT

abundance: many
len: 13
v_gene: TRBV18
j_gene: TRBJ1-1
d_gene: NA
CDR3aa: CASSPSGYTEAFF
CDR3nt: TGTGCCAGCTCACCCTCAGGGTACACTGAAGCTTTCTTT

abundance: NA
len: 14
v_gene: TRBV28
j_gene: TRBJ1-5
d_gene: TRBD1
CDR3aa: CASNPPQGAQPQHF
CDR3nt: TGTGCCAGCAATCCCCCTCAGGGGGCCCAGCCCCAGCATTTT

abundance: NA
len: 16
v_gene: TRBV6-6
j_gene: TRBJ1-1
d_gene: NA
CDR3aa: CASSYSRRVRRSEAFF
CDR3nt: TGTGCCAGCAGTTACTCGAGAAGGGTCCGGAGGTCTGAAGCTTTCTTT